This TCR beta chain was captured in a study of T-cell memory formation after mild COVID-19. TCRdb ran MiXCR on the 5' RACE reads and lists one entry per CDR3 protein. This table holds 560,000 or so distinct CDR3 sequences, about 18% found once. Trimming shortened V by 1 base and J by 2 bases, and 11 bases separated the two germline ends. Germline lookup yields CDR1 KGHSH and CDR2 LQKENI. The CDR3 spans 15 residues. This TCR was sampled from an adult woman who had mild COVID-19 (a few samples of this study predate the infection). Cell type and time point are not known. J is TRBJ2-5 and V is TRBV18; a weak D match, TRBD1 (6 bases). The sequencing input was PBMCs or a T cell subset sorted from them (not recorded which). In nucleotides, the CDR3 is TGTGCCAGCTCACCACGGACAGACACTCAAGAGACCCAGTACTTC. Its translation: CASSPRTDTQETQYF. The complete variable domain, with remaining parts taken from reference TRBV18 and TRBJ2-5, reads NAGVMQNPRHLVRRRGQEARLRCSPMKGHSHVYWYRQLPEEGLKFMVYLQKENIIDESGMPKERFSAEFPKEGPSILRIQQVVRGDSAAYFCASSPRTDTQETQYFGPGTRLLVL.